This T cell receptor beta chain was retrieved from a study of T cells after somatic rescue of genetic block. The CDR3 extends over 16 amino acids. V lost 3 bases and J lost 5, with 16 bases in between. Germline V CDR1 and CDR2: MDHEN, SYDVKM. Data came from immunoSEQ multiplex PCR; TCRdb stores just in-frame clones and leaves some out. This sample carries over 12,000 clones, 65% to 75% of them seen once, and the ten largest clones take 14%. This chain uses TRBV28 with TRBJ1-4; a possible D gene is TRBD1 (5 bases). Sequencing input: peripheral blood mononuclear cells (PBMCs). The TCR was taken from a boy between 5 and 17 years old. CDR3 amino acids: CASSFSRLGGNEKLFF. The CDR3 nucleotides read TGTGCCAGCAGTTTTTCTAGGTTGGGGGGGAATGAAAAACTGTTTTTT.